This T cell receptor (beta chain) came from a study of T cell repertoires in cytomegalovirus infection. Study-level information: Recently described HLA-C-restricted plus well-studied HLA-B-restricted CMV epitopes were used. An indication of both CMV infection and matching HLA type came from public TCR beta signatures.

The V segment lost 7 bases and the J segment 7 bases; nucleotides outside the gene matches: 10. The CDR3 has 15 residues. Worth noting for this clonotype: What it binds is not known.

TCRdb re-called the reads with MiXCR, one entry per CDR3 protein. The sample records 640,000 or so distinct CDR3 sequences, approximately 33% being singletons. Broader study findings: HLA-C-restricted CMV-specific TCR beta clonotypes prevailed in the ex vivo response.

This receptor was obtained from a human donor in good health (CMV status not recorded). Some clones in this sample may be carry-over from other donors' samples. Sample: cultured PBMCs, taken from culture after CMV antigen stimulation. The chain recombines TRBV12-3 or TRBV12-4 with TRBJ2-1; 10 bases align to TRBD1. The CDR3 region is CASITDRGLGNEQFF. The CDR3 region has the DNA TGTGCCAGCATAACCGACAGGGGGCTGGGGAATGAGCAGTTCTTC.